A selection of T cell receptor beta chains follows, all from one sample in a study of blood T cell repertoires in COVID-19. TCRdb's table, derived via immunoSEQ multiplex PCR, lists solely in-frame clones and lacks some. The table has 400,000 or so clones, roughly 86% seen once. Sequencing was done on a sample of PBMCs or T cells enriched from blood (not recorded which). The source of these receptors is a man in his forties in a cohort exposed to, infected with or recovered from COVID-19 (not recorded which). Each CDR3 is given with its conserved first and last residue. A D gene is named only where the DNA matches it firmly. Size tells how often a clone was seen (once, few, many) or the class of an expanded clone, and some rows leave it out.

v_call	clone_size	j_call	d_call	cdr3_nt	cdr3_aa
TRBV9	.	TRBJ2-4	TRBD2	TGTGCCAGCAGCGTAGTGCCGGGAGGCAAAAACATTCAGTACTTC	CASSVVPGGKNIQYF
TRBV18	.	TRBJ2-7	TRBD1	TGTGCCAGCTCAGACGGACAGGGGAGGGAGCAGTACTTC	CASSDGQGREQYF
TRBV5-1	.	TRBJ1-1	.	TGCGCCAGCAGCTTGGACGGCGGATTGAACACTGAAGCTTTCTTT	CASSLDGGLNTEAFF
TRBV11-3	once	TRBJ2-1	TRBD2	TGTGCCAGCAGCTCTGGGGGACTAGCGGGACTCAATGAGCAGTTCTTC	CASSSGGLAGLNEQFF
TRBV9	.	TRBJ2-3	.	TGTGCCAGCAGCGTAACTAGCAGAGATACGCAGTATTTT	CASSVTSRDTQYF
TRBV18	.	TRBJ1-5	.	TGTGCCAGCTCAGATACGGGGGATCAGCCCCAGCATTTT	CASSDTGDQPQHF
TRBV7-2	.	TRBJ1-1	.	TGTGCCAGCAGCACTCAACAGGGTAAGACTGAAGCTTTCTTT	CASSTQQGKTEAFF
TRBV2	.	TRBJ1-5	TRBD1	TGTGCCAGCAGTGTACAGGGGGCCGTTGGCAATCAGCCCCAGCATTTT	CASSVQGAVGNQPQHF
TRBV5-1	.	TRBJ1-1	TRBD1	TGCGCCAGCAGCTTGGCACCCGGGACAGGGGGCCGCGCTGAAGCTTTCTTT	CASSLAPGTGGRAEAFF
TRBV27	.	TRBJ2-1	TRBD2	TGTGCCAGCAGTCTCCGGCGGGCTAGCGGACTTGAGCAGTTCTTC	CASSLRRASGLEQFF
TRBV27	once	TRBJ2-7	TRBD2	TGTGCCAGCAGTTTAGGACTAGCGGGGGCTCGGGGCGAGCAGTACTTC	CASSLGLAGARGEQYF
TRBV2	.	TRBJ1-1	.	TGTGCCAGCAGTATTTACACCAGCAGGGCTTTCTTT	CASSIYTSRAFF
TRBV27	.	TRBJ2-1	TRBD1	TGTGCCAGCAGGGGAGGACAGGGGGGCTACAATGAGCAGTTCTTC	CASRGGQGGYNEQFF
TRBV28	.	TRBJ1-2	TRBD1	TGTGCCAGCAGAGAGGGACAGGGTAAAGGCTACACCTTC	CASREGQGKGYTF
TRBV9	.	TRBJ2-7	.	TGTGCCAGCAGCGTAGGGGCGGGGGCCTCCTACGAGCAGTACTTC	CASSVGAGASYEQYF
TRBV7-9	.	TRBJ2-7	.	TGTGCCAGCAGCACCACAAGGACTGGCTACGAGCAGTACTTC	CASSTTRTGYEQYF
TRBV7-9	few	TRBJ2-7	TRBD2	TGTGCCAGCAGCCGGGGACTAGTCTCCTACGAGCAGTACTTC	CASSRGLVSYEQYF
TRBV30	many	TRBJ1-2	.	TGTGCCTGGAGTGTAATCGCAGGGAATGGTGGCTACACCTTC	CAWSVIAGNGGYTF
TRBV2	once	TRBJ2-7	.	TGTGCCAGCAGTGGGACTCTCCTCGGCGAGCAGTACTTC	CASSGTLLGEQYF
TRBV7-6	once	TRBJ2-7	.	TGTGCCAGCAGCCCCCGGGGTGGGGGAGGTGCGTACGAGCAGTACTTC	CASSPRGGGGAYEQYF
TRBV14	.	TRBJ2-7	TRBD2	TGTGCCAGCAGCCAACTAGCGGGAGAACGGGAGCAGTACTTC	CASSQLAGEREQYF
TRBV29-1	many	TRBJ2-3	.	TGCAGCGCTGCTCTCGGGCCGGGGACACGTGCAGATACGCAGTATTTT	CSAALGPGTRADTQYF
TRBV10-3	.	TRBJ1-5	.	TGTGCCATCAGTGAGTCAAAAGGAGGGGTGACGCAGCAGCCCCAGCATTTT	CAISESKGGVTQQPQHF
TRBV6-9	.	TRBJ2-3	.	TGTGCCAGCAGTTATACGACTTATAGCGGCACAGATACGCAGTATTTT	CASSYTTYSGTDTQYF
TRBV4-1	few	TRBJ1-1	.	TGCGCCAGCAGCCAACTGACAGACACTGAAGCTTTCTTT	CASSQLTDTEAFF
TRBV25-1	.	TRBJ2-1	TRBD2	TGTGCCAGCAGTGAATTATCTAGCGGGAGTTTGAATGAGCAGTTCTTC	CASSELSSGSLNEQFF
TRBV28	.	TRBJ1-3	TRBD1	TGTGCCAGCAGGCCGTACAGGGGCTCTGGAAACACCATATATTTT	CASRPYRGSGNTIYF
TRBV7-6	.	TRBJ2-7	TRBD2	TGTGCCAGCAGCTTAGCGGGACTAGCGGGAGAGGGCGAGCAGTACTTC	CASSLAGLAGEGEQYF
TRBV12-5	.	TRBJ1-6	.	TGTGCTAGTGGTTTGGCCCGGAGCTCCTATAATTCACCCCTCCACTTT	CASGLARSSYNSPLHF
TRBV24-1	.	TRBJ1-1	.	TGTGCCACCAGTGACGTAGACAGCCGTGAAGCTTTCTTT	CATSDVDSREAFF
TRBV11-2	.	TRBJ2-7	.	TGTGCCAGCAGCTTTGGGGGGAGTGACTACGAGCAGTACTTC	CASSFGGSDYEQYF
TRBV19	once	TRBJ2-7	.	TGTGCCAGTGCCTTCGTTGGAGTCGGGTACGAGCAGTACTTC	CASAFVGVGYEQYF
TRBV7-2	.	TRBJ1-5	.	TGTGCCAGCAGCTTAGGAGGGACACTGAATCAGCCCCAGCATTTT	CASSLGGTLNQPQHF
TRBV4-2	.	TRBJ1-1	.	TGTGCCAGCAGCCAGGGGGACATGAGTCCAACAAAAGCTTTCTTT	CASSQGDMSPTKAFF
TRBV7-9	once	TRBJ2-3	TRBD2	TGTGCCAGCAGCCGGCCCGGACTAGCGGGAGGGTCAGATACGCAGTATTTT	CASSRPGLAGGSDTQYF
TRBV7-9	.	TRBJ2-6	TRBD2	TGTGCCAGCAGCTTTCTTGGCGGGAGGGTAACTGGGGCCAACGTCCTGACTTTC	CASSFLGGRVTGANVLTF
TRBV5-1	.	TRBJ2-3	.	TGCGCCAGCAGCTTGGTTCTGTCAGATACGCAGTATTTT	CASSLVLSDTQYF
TRBV9	.	TRBJ2-1	TRBD2	TGTGCCAGCAGCCCGCGACTAGCGGGAGTGTATAATGAGCAGTTCTTC	CASSPRLAGVYNEQFF
TRBV6-5	.	TRBJ2-1	TRBD2	TGTGCCAGCGGCCGGGGGGGTGCCTTATACAATGAGCAGTTCTTC	CASGRGGALYNEQFF
TRBV5-6	.	TRBJ1-2	.	TGTGCCAGCAGCTCAACTCTAGGACAGAATCTTGGCTACACCTTC	CASSSTLGQNLGYTF
TRBV29-1	few	TRBJ1-5	.	TGCAGCGTTGTGGTAGCAAATCAGCCCCAGCATTTT	CSVVVANQPQHF
TRBV5-1	.	TRBJ2-3	.	TGCGCCAGCAGCTCCGGGCCTGGGGAGGATACGCAGTATTTT	CASSSGPGEDTQYF
TRBV19	.	TRBJ2-7	.	TGTGCCAGTAGGCCAGGGGTCCCCTACGAGCAGTACTTC	CASRPGVPYEQYF